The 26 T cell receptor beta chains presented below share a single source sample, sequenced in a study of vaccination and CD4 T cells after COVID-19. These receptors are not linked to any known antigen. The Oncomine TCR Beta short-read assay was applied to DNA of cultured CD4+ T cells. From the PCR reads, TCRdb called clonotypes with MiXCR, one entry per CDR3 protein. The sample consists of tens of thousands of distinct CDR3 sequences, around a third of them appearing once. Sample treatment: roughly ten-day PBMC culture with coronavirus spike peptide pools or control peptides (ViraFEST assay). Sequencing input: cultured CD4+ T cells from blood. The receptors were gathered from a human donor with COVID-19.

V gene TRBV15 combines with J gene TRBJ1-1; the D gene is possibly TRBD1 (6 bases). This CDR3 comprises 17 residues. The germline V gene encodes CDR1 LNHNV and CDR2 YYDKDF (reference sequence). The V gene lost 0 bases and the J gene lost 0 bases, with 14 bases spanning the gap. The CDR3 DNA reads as TGTGCCACCAGCAGAGAGCGGCAGGGGCGTGTGAACACTGAAGCTTTCTTT. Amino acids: CATSRERQGRVNTEAFF.

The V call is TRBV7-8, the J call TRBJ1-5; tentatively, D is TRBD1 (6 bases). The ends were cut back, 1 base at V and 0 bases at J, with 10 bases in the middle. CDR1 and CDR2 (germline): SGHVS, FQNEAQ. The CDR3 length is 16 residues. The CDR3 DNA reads TGTGCCAGCAGCTTAGTAGCGGGACATAGCAATCAGCCCCAGCATTTT. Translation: CASSLVAGHSNQPQHF. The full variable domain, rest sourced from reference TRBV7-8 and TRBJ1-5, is GAGVSQSPRYKVAKRGQDVALRCDPISGHVSLFWYQQALGQGPEFLTYFQNEAQLDKSGLPSDRFFAERPEGSVSTLKIQRTQQEDSAVYLCASSLVAGHSNQPQHFGDGTRLSIL.

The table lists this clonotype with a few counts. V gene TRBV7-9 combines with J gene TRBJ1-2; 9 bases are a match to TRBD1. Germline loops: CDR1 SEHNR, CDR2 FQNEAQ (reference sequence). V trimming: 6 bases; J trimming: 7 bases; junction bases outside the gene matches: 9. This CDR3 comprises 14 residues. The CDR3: CASRYTGTGFGYTF. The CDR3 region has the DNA TGTGCCAGCAGATATACCGGGACAGGGTTTGGCTACACCTTC. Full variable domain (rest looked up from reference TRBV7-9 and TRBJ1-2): DTGVSQNPRHKITKRGQNVTFRCDPISEHNRLYWYRQTLGQGPEFLTYFQNEAQLEKSRLLSDRFSAERPKGSFSTLEIQRTEQGDSAMYLCASRYTGTGFGYTFGSGTRLTVV.

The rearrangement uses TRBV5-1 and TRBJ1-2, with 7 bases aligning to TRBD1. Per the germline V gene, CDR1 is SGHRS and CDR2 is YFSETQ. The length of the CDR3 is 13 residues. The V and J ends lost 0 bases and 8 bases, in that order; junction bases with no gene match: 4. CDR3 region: CASSLDAGGGYTF. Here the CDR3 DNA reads TGCGCCAGCAGCTTGGATGCAGGGGGGGGCTACACCTTC.

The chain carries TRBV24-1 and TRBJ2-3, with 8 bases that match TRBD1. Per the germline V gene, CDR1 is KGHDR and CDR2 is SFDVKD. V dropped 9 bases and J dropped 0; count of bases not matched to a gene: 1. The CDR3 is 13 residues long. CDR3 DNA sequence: TGTGCCACCGGGACAGGTAGCACAGATACGCAGTATTTT. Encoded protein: CATGTGSTDTQYF.

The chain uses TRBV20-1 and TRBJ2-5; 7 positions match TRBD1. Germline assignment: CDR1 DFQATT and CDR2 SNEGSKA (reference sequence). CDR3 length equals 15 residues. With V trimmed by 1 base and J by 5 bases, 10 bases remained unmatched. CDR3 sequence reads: CSARAETGISETQYF. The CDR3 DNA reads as TGCAGTGCTAGAGCCGAGACAGGGATTTCGGAGACCCAGTACTTC.

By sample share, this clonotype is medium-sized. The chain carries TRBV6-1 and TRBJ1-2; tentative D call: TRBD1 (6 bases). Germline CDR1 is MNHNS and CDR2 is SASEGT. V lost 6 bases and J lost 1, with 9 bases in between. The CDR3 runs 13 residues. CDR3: CASSDRINYGYTF. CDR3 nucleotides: TGTGCCAGCAGCGACAGGATTAACTATGGCTACACCTTC.

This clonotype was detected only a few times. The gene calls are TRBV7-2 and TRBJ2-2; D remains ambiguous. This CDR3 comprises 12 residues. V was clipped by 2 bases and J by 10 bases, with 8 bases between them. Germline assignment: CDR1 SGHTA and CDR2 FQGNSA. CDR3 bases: TGTGCCAGCAGCTTAATCCTTCCGGAGCTGTTTTTT. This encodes CASSLILPELFF.

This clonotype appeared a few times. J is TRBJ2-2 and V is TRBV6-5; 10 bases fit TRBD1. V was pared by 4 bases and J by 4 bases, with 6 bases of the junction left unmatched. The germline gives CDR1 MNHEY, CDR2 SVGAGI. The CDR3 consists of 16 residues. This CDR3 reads CASSFMTGGRTGELFF. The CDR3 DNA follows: TGTGCCAGCAGTTTTATGACAGGGGGCCGCACCGGGGAGCTGTTTTTT.

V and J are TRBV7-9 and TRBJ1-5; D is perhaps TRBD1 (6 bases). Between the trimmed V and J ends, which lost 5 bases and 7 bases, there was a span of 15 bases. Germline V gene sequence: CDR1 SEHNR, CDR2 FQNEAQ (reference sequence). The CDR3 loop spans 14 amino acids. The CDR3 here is CASSLGSQGQPQHF. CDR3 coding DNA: TGTGCCAGCAGCCTTGGATCGCAGGGGCAGCCCCAGCATTTT.

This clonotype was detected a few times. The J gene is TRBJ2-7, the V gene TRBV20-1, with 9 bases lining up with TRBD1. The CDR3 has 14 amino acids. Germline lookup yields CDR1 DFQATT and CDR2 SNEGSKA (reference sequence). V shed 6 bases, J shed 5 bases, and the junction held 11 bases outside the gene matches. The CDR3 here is CSAKPGQGSHEQYF. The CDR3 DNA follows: TGCAGTGCAAAACCGGGACAGGGTAGCCACGAGCAGTACTTC.

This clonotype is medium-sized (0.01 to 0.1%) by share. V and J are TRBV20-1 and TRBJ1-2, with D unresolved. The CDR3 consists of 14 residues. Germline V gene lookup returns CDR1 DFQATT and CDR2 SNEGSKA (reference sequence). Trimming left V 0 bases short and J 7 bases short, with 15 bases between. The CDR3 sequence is CSARDTTGHAGYTF. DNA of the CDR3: TGCAGTGCTAGAGACACCACCGGCCATGCTGGCTACACCTTC.

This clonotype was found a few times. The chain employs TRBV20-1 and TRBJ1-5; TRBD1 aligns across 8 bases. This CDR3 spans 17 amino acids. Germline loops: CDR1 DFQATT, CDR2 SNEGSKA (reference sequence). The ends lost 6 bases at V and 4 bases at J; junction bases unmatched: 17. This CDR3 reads CSALTFPGQGWNQPQHF. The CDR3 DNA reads TGCAGTGCCCTGACCTTCCCTGGACAGGGCTGGAATCAGCCCCAGCATTTT.

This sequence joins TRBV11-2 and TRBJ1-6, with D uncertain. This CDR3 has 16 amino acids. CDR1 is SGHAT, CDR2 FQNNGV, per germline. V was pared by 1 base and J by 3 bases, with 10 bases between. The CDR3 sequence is CASSLGEPGYNSPLHF. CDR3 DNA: TGTGCCAGCAGCTTAGGAGAGCCAGGCTATAATTCACCCCTCCACTTT.

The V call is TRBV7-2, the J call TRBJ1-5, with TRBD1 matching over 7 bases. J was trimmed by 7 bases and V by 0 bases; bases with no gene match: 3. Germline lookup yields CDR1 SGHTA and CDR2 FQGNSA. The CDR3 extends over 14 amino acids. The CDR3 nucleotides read TGTGCCAGCAGCTTAGCCCAGGGGGACCAGCCCCAGCATTTT. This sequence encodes CASSLAQGDQPQHF. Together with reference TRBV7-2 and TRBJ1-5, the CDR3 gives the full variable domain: GAGVSQSPSNKVTEKGKDVELRCDPISGHTALYWYRQSLGQGLEFLIYFQGNSAPDKSGLPSDRFSAERTGGSVSTLTIQRTQQEDSAVYLCASSLAQGDQPQHFGDGTRLSIL.

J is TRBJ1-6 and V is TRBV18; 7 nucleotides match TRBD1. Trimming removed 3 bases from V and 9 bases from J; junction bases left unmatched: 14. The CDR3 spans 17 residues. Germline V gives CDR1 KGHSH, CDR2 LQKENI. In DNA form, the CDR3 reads TGTGCCAGCTCACCTCAAAGCACAGGGGTACCCCGTTCACCCCTCCACTTT. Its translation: CASSPQSTGVPRSPLHF.

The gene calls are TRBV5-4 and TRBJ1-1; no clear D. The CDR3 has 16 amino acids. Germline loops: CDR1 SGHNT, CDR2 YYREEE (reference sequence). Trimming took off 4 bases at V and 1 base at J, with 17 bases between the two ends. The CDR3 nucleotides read TGTGCCAGCAGCCTGGGCCCCCGGGCCTCGAACACTGAAGCTTTCTTT. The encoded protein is CASSLGPRASNTEAFF. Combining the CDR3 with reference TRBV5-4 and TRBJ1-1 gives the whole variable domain ETGVTQSPTHLIKTRGQQVTLRCSSQSGHNTVSWYQQALGQGPQFIFQYYREEENGRGNFPPRFSGLQFPNYSSELNVNALELDDSALYLCASSLGPRASNTEAFFGQGTRLTVV.

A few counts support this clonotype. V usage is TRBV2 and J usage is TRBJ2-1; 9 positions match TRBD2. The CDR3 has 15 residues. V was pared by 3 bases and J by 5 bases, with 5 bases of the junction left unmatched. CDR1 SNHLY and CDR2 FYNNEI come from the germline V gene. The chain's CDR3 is CASSESGGLNNEQFF. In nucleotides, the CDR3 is TGTGCCAGCAGTGAGAGCGGGGGGCTAAACAATGAGCAGTTCTTC.

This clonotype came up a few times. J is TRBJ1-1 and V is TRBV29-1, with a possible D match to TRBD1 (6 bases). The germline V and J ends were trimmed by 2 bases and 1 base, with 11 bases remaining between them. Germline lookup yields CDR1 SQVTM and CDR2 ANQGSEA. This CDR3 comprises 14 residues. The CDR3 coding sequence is TGCAGCGTTGAACGGGACACAAAGAACACTGAAGCTTTCTTT. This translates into CSVERDTKNTEAFF.

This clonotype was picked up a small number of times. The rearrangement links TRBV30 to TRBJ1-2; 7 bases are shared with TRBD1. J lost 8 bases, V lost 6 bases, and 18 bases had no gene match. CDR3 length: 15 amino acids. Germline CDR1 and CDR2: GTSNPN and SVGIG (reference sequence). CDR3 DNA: TGTGCCTGTAAAAACCGGGAGACAGGGCATCGGGGCTACACCTTC. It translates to CACKNRETGHRGYTF.

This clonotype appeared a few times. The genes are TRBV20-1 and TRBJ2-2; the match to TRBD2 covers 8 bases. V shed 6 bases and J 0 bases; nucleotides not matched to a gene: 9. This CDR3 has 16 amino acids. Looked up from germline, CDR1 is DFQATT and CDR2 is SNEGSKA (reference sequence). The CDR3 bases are TGCAGTGCAAGAAGAGCGGGGGCTACGAACACCGGGGAGCTGTTTTTT. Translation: CSARRAGATNTGELFF.

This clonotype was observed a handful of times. CDR3 in DNA: TGTGCCATCACCTATACGAACACCGGGGAGCTGTTTTTT. Protein: CAITYTNTGELFF. This chain connects TRBV10-3 to TRBJ2-2; D unresolved. The CDR3 is 13 amino acids. V lost 7 bases and J 0 bases, leaving 6 bases between the germline ends. Germline V gives CDR1 ENHRY, CDR2 SYGVKD.

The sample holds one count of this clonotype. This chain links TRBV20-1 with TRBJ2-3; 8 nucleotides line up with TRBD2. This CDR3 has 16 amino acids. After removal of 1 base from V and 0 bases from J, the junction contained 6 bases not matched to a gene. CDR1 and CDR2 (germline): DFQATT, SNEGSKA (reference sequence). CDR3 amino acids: CSARVSGGQSTDTQYF. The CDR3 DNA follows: TGCAGTGCTAGAGTAAGCGGGGGCCAAAGCACAGATACGCAGTATTTT.

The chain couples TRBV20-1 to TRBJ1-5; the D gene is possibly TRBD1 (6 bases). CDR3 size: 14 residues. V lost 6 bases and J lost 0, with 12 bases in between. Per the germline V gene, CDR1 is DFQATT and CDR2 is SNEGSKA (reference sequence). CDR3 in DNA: TGCAGTGCCAGGGACACGAATAGCAATCAGCCCCAGCATTTT. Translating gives CSARDTNSNQPQHF.

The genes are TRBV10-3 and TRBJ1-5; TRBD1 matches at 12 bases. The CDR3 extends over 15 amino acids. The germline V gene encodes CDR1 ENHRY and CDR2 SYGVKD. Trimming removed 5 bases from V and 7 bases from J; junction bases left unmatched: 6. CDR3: CAISWGQGAGQPQHF. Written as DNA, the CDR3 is TGTGCCATCAGTTGGGGACAGGGGGCCGGGCAGCCCCAGCATTTT.

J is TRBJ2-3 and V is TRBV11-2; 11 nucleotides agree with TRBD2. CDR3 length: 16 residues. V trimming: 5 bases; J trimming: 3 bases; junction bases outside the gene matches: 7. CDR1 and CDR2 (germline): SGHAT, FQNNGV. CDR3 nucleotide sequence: TGTGCCAGCAGCCAGGTAGCGGGGGGGCTGACAGATACGCAGTATTTT. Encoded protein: CASSQVAGGLTDTQYF.